This is a list of T cell receptor beta chains from one sample in a study of T cells in Graves' hyperthyroidism and ophthalmopathy. TCRdb recomputed calls from the multiplex PCR reads with MiXCR, one row per CDR3 protein. The table records about 400,000 distinct CDR3 sequences, roughly 14% of them present only once. Sequencing was carried out using blood. The receptor set was obtained from a man aged 18-30 years with Graves' ophthalmopathy. The CDR3 runs from the conserved cysteine through the conserved F or W. Each record gives: V gene, D gene, J gene, clone size, CDR3 DNA, CDR3 protein. The D gene is left open where the match is weak. Rows may omit the clone size; those that give it use once, few, many or a size class.

v_call: TRBV6-5
d_call: TRBD2
j_call: TRBJ2-1
clone_size: many
cdr3_nt: TGTGCCAGCAGTTTCCTAGCGGCCTACAATGAGCAGTTCTTC
cdr3_aa: CASSFLAAYNEQFF

v_call: TRBV7-9
d_call: -
j_call: TRBJ1-3
clone_size: -
cdr3_nt: TGTGCCAGCAGCCCACCAACCGGGACGGAAGACTCTGGAAACACCATATATTTT
cdr3_aa: CASSPPTGTEDSGNTIYF

v_call: TRBV7-8
d_call: TRBD1
j_call: TRBJ1-3
clone_size: few
cdr3_nt: TGTGCCAGCAGCTCGACAGGGGTATCTGGAAACACCATATATTTT
cdr3_aa: CASSSTGVSGNTIYF

v_call: TRBV2
d_call: TRBD1
j_call: TRBJ1-4
clone_size: many
cdr3_nt: TGTGCCAGCAGTGAACACCGGGACAGGGGGTTCTACTGGTTTGAAAAACTGTTTTTT
cdr3_aa: CASSEHRDRGFYWFEKLFF

v_call: TRBV19
d_call: TRBD1
j_call: TRBJ1-2
clone_size: -
cdr3_nt: TGTGCCAGTATCGGCGACAGGGGGCGGTATGGCTACACCTTC
cdr3_aa: CASIGDRGRYGYTF

v_call: TRBV15
d_call: -
j_call: TRBJ1-5
clone_size: many
cdr3_nt: TGTGCCACCAGGGAAACGGGGGAGGTTAATCAGCCCCAGCATTTT
cdr3_aa: CATRETGEVNQPQHF

v_call: TRBV28
d_call: -
j_call: TRBJ2-7
clone_size: many
cdr3_nt: TGTGCCAGCAGCCCCCTCGGGACCTCCTACGAGCAGTACTTC
cdr3_aa: CASSPLGTSYEQYF

v_call: TRBV29-1
d_call: -
j_call: TRBJ1-2
clone_size: -
cdr3_nt: TGCAGCGTTGAATACAGCTACTATGGCTACACCTTC
cdr3_aa: CSVEYSYYGYTF

v_call: TRBV6-1
d_call: TRBD2
j_call: TRBJ2-7
clone_size: many
cdr3_nt: TGTGCCAGCAGTTGGAGACTAGCGGGGGAGTACGAGCAGTACTTC
cdr3_aa: CASSWRLAGEYEQYF

v_call: TRBV10-1
d_call: -
j_call: TRBJ1-1
clone_size: few
cdr3_nt: TGCGCCAGCAGTGAGAAGGTTGATAACACTGAAGCTTTCTTT
cdr3_aa: CASSEKVDNTEAFF

v_call: TRBV5-6
d_call: TRBD2
j_call: TRBJ2-7
clone_size: few
cdr3_nt: TGTGCCAGCAGCTTTGAACTAGCGGGAGTAAGTATTGGTTACGAGCAGTACTTC
cdr3_aa: CASSFELAGVSIGYEQYF

v_call: TRBV5-1
d_call: TRBD1
j_call: TRBJ2-3
clone_size: many
cdr3_nt: TGCGCCAGCAGGCCGGGACAGGCGACAGATACGCAGTATTTT
cdr3_aa: CASRPGQATDTQYF

v_call: TRBV6-1
d_call: -
j_call: TRBJ2-1
clone_size: many
cdr3_nt: TGTGCCAGCAGGGAGGGCCCGGGCAATGAGCAGTTCTTC
cdr3_aa: CASREGPGNEQFF

v_call: TRBV6-1
d_call: -
j_call: TRBJ2-3
clone_size: many
cdr3_nt: TGTGCCAGCAGCTCCAGTCAGGACCGCACAGATACGCAGTATTTT
cdr3_aa: CASSSSQDRTDTQYF

v_call: TRBV6-1
d_call: -
j_call: TRBJ1-2
clone_size: many
cdr3_nt: TGTGCCACCCTGCAGGGGCTTCGGGGCTACACCTTC
cdr3_aa: CATLQGLRGYTF

v_call: TRBV9
d_call: TRBD1
j_call: TRBJ1-2
clone_size: many
cdr3_nt: TGTGCCAGCACTACCACGTCAGGACAGGGAGGCTACACCTTC
cdr3_aa: CASTTTSGQGGYTF

v_call: TRBV5-1
d_call: -
j_call: TRBJ1-2
clone_size: -
cdr3_nt: TGCGCCAGCAGCTTGGCCGGGACGGGAATTACTAACTATGGCTACACCTTC
cdr3_aa: CASSLAGTGITNYGYTF

v_call: TRBV3-1
d_call: -
j_call: TRBJ1-6
clone_size: many
cdr3_nt: TGTGCCAGCAGCCCCCTAGGTTCACCCCTCCACTTT
cdr3_aa: CASSPLGSPLHF

v_call: TRBV7-2
d_call: -
j_call: TRBJ1-6
clone_size: -
cdr3_nt: TGTGCCAGCAGCTTAGGGTCCGCCAGCTCCTATAATTCACCCCTCCACTTT
cdr3_aa: CASSLGSASSYNSPLHF

v_call: TRBV5-1
d_call: -
j_call: TRBJ1-1
clone_size: many
cdr3_nt: TGCGCCAGCAGCCGAGGGGGGTACACTGAAGCTTTCTTT
cdr3_aa: CASSRGGYTEAFF

v_call: TRBV20-1
d_call: -
j_call: TRBJ1-1
clone_size: few
cdr3_nt: TGCAGTGCTAGAGTGTCGGGCAGGAGAGCATTGAACACTGAAGCTTTCTTT
cdr3_aa: CSARVSGRRALNTEAFF

v_call: TRBV20-1
d_call: -
j_call: TRBJ2-7
clone_size: many
cdr3_nt: TGCAGTGCGCAGGAGACCTACGAGCAGTACTTC
cdr3_aa: CSAQETYEQYF

v_call: TRBV3-1
d_call: TRBD2
j_call: TRBJ2-1
clone_size: many
cdr3_nt: TGTGCCAGCAGCCGACTAGCGGGGGGGCTCTACAATGAGCAGTTCTTC
cdr3_aa: CASSRLAGGLYNEQFF

v_call: TRBV20-1
d_call: TRBD2
j_call: TRBJ2-7
clone_size: many
cdr3_nt: TGCAGTGCTAGAGATTGGGAGGGCTCGCCAGCGGAGAAATACGAGCAGTACTTC
cdr3_aa: CSARDWEGSPAEKYEQYF

v_call: TRBV30
d_call: TRBD2
j_call: TRBJ2-6
clone_size: -
cdr3_nt: TGTGCCTGGAGTGTAATCTACGGGAGGCGAACAGGGGCCAACGTCCTGACTTTC
cdr3_aa: CAWSVIYGRRTGANVLTF